These 3 T cell receptor beta chains came from one sample sequenced in a study of blood T cell repertoires in COVID-19. Sequenced by immunoSEQ multiplex PCR; TCRdb stores in-frame clones only, minus some. This sample yields some 78,000 clones, of which around 80% are seen a single time; approximately 5.8% belongs to the top ten. Source material: peripheral blood. The receptor set was obtained from a man between 60 and 75 years old with active or convalescent COVID-19.

In this sample, this clone turned up once. V usage is TRBV6-2 or TRBV6-3 and J usage is TRBJ2-1; tentatively, D is TRBD2 (6 bases). The V and J ends lost 4 bases and 10 bases respectively, with 11 bases between them. This CDR3 is built from 12 residues. Germline V gene data show CDR1 as MNHEY and CDR2 as SVGEGT. The CDR3 coding sequence is TGTGCCAGCAGTTGGGGACTGTGGGAGCAGTTCTTC. Protein: CASSWGLWEQFF.

J is TRBJ2-3 and V is TRBV5-1; 12 nucleotides align to TRBD1. V gave up 4 bases and J gave up 5 bases; unmatched junction bases: 5. Germline CDR1 SGHRS, CDR2 YFSETQ. The CDR3 is made up of 15 amino acids. The DNA for the CDR3 is TGCGCCAGCAGCCCCCGGGACAGGGGGCAAGATACGCAGTATTTT. This codes for CASSPRDRGQDTQYF.

This chain links TRBV7-8 with TRBJ2-1; possible D gene TRBD1, 5 bases. The CDR3 totals 15 residues. Germline V lookup: CDR1 SGHVS, CDR2 FQNEAQ. V gave up 4 bases and J gave up 0 bases, with 10 bases separating them. CDR3 residues: CASSYRSLSYNEQFF. The CDR3 DNA reads TGTGCCAGCAGCTACAGGTCCCTCTCCTACAATGAGCAGTTCTTC.